These T cell receptor beta chains were read from a single sample in a study of patients and donors after allogeneic stem cell transplantation. A single record per CDR3 protein comes from TCRdb applying MiXCR to the RT-PCR reads. The data contain 400,000 to 500,000 distinct CDR3 sequences, roughly 17% of them singletons. Sequenced material: blood, either unsorted or a sorted T cell fraction (not recorded which). Source of these receptors: a human donor who was either an allogeneic HSCT recipient or a stem cell or donor lymphocyte infusion donor (not recorded which). It is not recorded whose cells these are; they may come from a transplant donor. Each CDR3 is given with its conserved first and last residue. The D gene is left open where the match is weak. The size of a clone is reported for some rows only, either as once, few or many, or as a class for expanded clones.

j_gene: TRBJ2-4; d_gene: TRBD2; v_gene: TRBV6-2/TRBV6-3; abundance: few; CDR3nt: TGTGCCAGCAGTTTCCACGGGGGGAACATTCAGTACTTC; CDR3aa: CASSFHGGNIQYF
j_gene: TRBJ1-1; d_gene: -; v_gene: TRBV20-1; abundance: few; CDR3nt: TGCAGTGCGCAAACAGCAGGACTCACTGAAGCTTTCTTT; CDR3aa: CSAQTAGLTEAFF
j_gene: TRBJ1-3; d_gene: -; v_gene: TRBV27; abundance: -; CDR3nt: TGTGCCACGGGGGATGGACCCCACTCTGGAAACACCATATATTTT; CDR3aa: CATGDGPHSGNTIYF
j_gene: TRBJ2-2; d_gene: -; v_gene: TRBV18; abundance: -; CDR3nt: TGTGCCAGCTCCCACAAACAGGGCACCGGGGAGCTGTTTTTT; CDR3aa: CASSHKQGTGELFF
j_gene: TRBJ2-7; d_gene: -; v_gene: TRBV4-1; abundance: few; CDR3nt: TGCGCCAGCAGCCGGGGGGGGCAGGGCTCCTACGAGCAGTACTTC; CDR3aa: CASSRGGQGSYEQYF
j_gene: TRBJ2-7; d_gene: -; v_gene: TRBV7-8; abundance: many; CDR3nt: TGTGCCAGCAGTCCACCGCAGGGTCCCGAGCAGTACTTC; CDR3aa: CASSPPQGPEQYF
j_gene: TRBJ2-1; d_gene: TRBD2; v_gene: TRBV3-1; abundance: -; CDR3nt: TGTGCCAGCAGCCAAGACCCCCTAGCGGGGGGCCCTATGATAAATGAGCAGTTCTTC; CDR3aa: CASSQDPLAGGPMINEQFF
j_gene: TRBJ2-7; d_gene: -; v_gene: TRBV29-1; abundance: many; CDR3nt: TGCAGCGTTCAGGGTTCCTACGAGCAGTACTTC; CDR3aa: CSVQGSYEQYF
j_gene: TRBJ2-7; d_gene: TRBD2; v_gene: TRBV4-2; abundance: few; CDR3nt: TGTGCCAGCAGCCAAGGGTCTAGCGGCAAGCAGTACTTC; CDR3aa: CASSQGSSGKQYF
j_gene: TRBJ1-4; d_gene: TRBD1; v_gene: TRBV29-1; abundance: many; CDR3nt: TGCAGCGTTCCCAGTCGGACAGGTGGACTGTTTTTT; CDR3aa: CSVPSRTGGLFF
j_gene: TRBJ2-7; d_gene: -; v_gene: TRBV12-3/TRBV12-4; abundance: many; CDR3nt: TGTGCCAGCAGTTTAATGGAGGGCTACGAGCAGTACTTC; CDR3aa: CASSLMEGYEQYF
j_gene: TRBJ1-1; d_gene: -; v_gene: TRBV5-1; abundance: many; CDR3nt: TGCGCCAGCAGCGCCGGGACACTCAACACTGAAGCTTTCTTT; CDR3aa: CASSAGTLNTEAFF